This entry concerns a single T cell receptor (beta chain). Antigen specificity is unknown. The data belong to a study of cytomegalovirus exposure and HLA in healthy donors. General study findings and limits: A later analysis found most CMV-associated TCR beta chains apparently HLA-restricted.

Although they were nominally healthy when sampled, donors likely had unrecorded immune exposures. Primers included in the PCR were 60 Vbeta and 13 Jbeta primers. Sequencing was performed with immunoSEQ multiplex PCR; in TCRdb, only in-frame clones are kept and a portion is missing. The sample holds 150,000 to 200,000 clones, about 81% seen once. This CDR3 is 14 amino acids long. V was shortened by 2 bases and J by 0 bases, with 8 bases between the two germline ends. CDR1 is MGHDK, CDR2 SYGVNS, per germline. The TCR sequence derives from a young man in good health and CMV-seronegative. The genes are TRBV25-1 and TRBJ2-7; D might be TRBD1 (5 bases). Input material: PBMCs. CDR3 residues: CASSELRDSYEQYF. The CDR3 bases are TGTGCCAGCAGTGAACTCAGGGACTCCTACGAGCAGTACTTC.